This paragraph reports one TCR beta chain. The antigen is not known. Genes here carry mouse names. The read finishes 1 residue shy of the CDR3 end, and the germline J gene is used to complete it. The data are from a study of tissue T cells after allogeneic stem cell transplantation. Whole-study findings and limits: The study did not identify alloreactive or antigen-specific tissue TCRs, and some clones might be persisting host cells. Anatomically similar tissues had similar TCR repertoires within each patient.

Survey-depth TCRbeta CDR3 sequencing reported V/J genes and productive frequencies. Assay: immunoSEQ multiplex PCR; the TCRdb copy retains only in-frame clones and omits some. The sample consists of some 1,900 clones, 55% to 60% of them appearing once. The sample's time point: mouse harvest day 7 after allogeneic transplant. Each mouse received 10^7 T-cell-depleted marrow cells plus 10^6 splenic CD5+ T cells by tail vein. B6 (H2b) cells into BALB/c (H2d) mice; tissues taken at day 7 or 14. Germline assignment: CDR1 GKSSPN and CDR2 SITVG. The V segment lost 0 bases and the J segment 3 bases; nucleotides outside the gene matches: 6. This CDR3 is built from 16 residues.

The source of this sequence is a female BALB/c mouse given C57BL/6 T cells with graft-versus-host disease after an allogeneic hematopoietic cell transplant. V is TRBV31 and J is TRBJ1-4; 8 nucleotides match TRBD1. Sequenced: liver tissue. CDR3 bases read: TGTGCCTGGAGTCTCCCCCGACAGGGGACCAACGAAAGATTATTT. Its protein product is CAWSLPRQGTNERLF. The entire CDR3 protein is CAWSLPRQGTNERLFF.